This TCR beta chain originates from a study of T-cell memory formation after mild COVID-19. TCRdb re-analysed the 5' RACE reads in MiXCR, keeping a single row per CDR3 protein. The sample comprises hundreds of thousands of distinct CDR3 sequences, about 15% of which are singletons, and around 23% rests with the top ten. A remark on this clonotype: What it binds is not known.

This CDR3 contains 13 residues. Between the trimmed V and J ends, which lost 4 bases and 7 bases, there was a span of 13 bases. Study-wide results and caveats: Clones shrinking between day 15 and 85 showed a balanced CD4/CD8 split, and those that grew later tilted toward CD4+.

Sequencing was carried out using PBMCs or a T cell subset sorted from them (not recorded which). The TCR sequence derives from a man aged 18 to 30 who had mild COVID-19 (a few samples of this study predate the infection). Cell type and time point are not known. The chain has TRBV12-3 or TRBV12-4 and TRBJ1-2; no firm D call. This CDR3 reads CASSYIFQGGYTF. CDR3 sequence (DNA): TGTGCCAGCAGTTACATCTTTCAAGGTGGCTACACCTTC.